In this sample, the clone carrying this T cell receptor (beta chain) turned up many times. Antigen unknown. The sample originates from a study of T cell responses to AZD1222 COVID-19 vaccine. Turning to the study itself: Samples with a second dose at about 4 or about 12 weeks were pooled together.

Study results and caveats: Spike-specific TCR breadth and depth were elevated following two AZD1222 doses. Clonal diversity may have been underestimated, and the donors were mostly white British, with more females than males.

TCRdb's table, derived via immunoSEQ multiplex PCR, lists solely in-frame clones and lacks some. This repertoire shows 120,000 or so clones, around 90% found once; its top ten account for about 29%. This receptor was identified in an adult in good health. The material was peripheral blood, obtained on day 0 of AZD1222 vaccination.

The CDR3 spells CSVGQDYGYTF. The CDR3 bases are TGCAGCGTGGGACAGGACTATGGCTACACCTTC. The chain uses TRBV29-1 and TRBJ1-2, with 8 bases lining up with TRBD1. Germline V gene lookup returns CDR1 SQVTM and CDR2 ANQGSEA. V dropped 6 bases and J dropped 3; count of bases not matched to a gene: 0. This CDR3 has 11 residues.